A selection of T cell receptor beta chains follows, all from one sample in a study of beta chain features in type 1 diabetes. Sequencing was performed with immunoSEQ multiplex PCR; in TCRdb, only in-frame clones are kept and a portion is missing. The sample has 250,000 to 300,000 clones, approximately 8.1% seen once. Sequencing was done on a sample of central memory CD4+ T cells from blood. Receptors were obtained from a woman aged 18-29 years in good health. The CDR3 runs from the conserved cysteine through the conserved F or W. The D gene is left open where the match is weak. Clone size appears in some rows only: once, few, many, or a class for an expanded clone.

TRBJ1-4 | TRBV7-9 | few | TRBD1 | CASSTSRQGAEKLFF | TGTGCCAGCAGCACCTCCCGACAGGGGGCAGAAAAACTGTTTTTT
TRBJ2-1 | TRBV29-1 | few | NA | CSVDDSYNEQFF | TGCAGCGTCGACGACAGTTACAATGAGCAGTTCTTC
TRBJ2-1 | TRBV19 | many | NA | CASSMRQVNEQFF | TGTGCCAGTAGTATGAGGCAGGTCAATGAGCAGTTCTTC
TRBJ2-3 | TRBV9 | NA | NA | CASSEGQGFTDTQYF | TGTGCCAGCAGCGAGGGGCAGGGGTTCACAGATACGCAGTATTTT
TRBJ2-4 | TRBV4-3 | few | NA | CASSPSRWTLNIQYF | TGCGCCAGCAGCCCCTCGAGGTGGACACTTAACATTCAGTACTTC
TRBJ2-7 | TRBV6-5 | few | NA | CASRTVNSYEQYF | TGTGCCAGCCGGACGGTGAACTCCTACGAGCAGTACTTC
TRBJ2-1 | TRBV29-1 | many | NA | CSAGEGFF | TGCAGCGCTGGCGAAGGTTTCTTC
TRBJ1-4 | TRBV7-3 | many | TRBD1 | CASSQGVHEKLFF | TGTGCCAGCAGCCAGGGGGTCCATGAAAAACTGTTTTTT
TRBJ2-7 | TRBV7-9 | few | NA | CASSFGDLLGEQYF | TGTGCCAGCAGCTTCGGGGACTTGCTCGGCGAGCAGTACTTC
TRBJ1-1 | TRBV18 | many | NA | CASNTGQNTEAFF | TGTGCCAGCAACACCGGGCAGAACACTGAAGCTTTCTTT
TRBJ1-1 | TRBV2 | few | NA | CASSTDAGAEAFF | TGTGCCAGCAGTACTGACGCTGGCGCTGAAGCTTTCTTT
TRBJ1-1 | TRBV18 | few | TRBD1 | CASSNGQGNTEAFF | TGTGCCAGCTCAAATGGACAGGGGAACACTGAAGCTTTCTTT
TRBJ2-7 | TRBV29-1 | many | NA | CSVELGGEQYF | TGCAGCGTTGAACTTGGGGGCGAGCAGTACTTC
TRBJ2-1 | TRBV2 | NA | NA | CASSVAGWNEQFF | TGTGCCAGCAGTGTCGCGGGTTGGAATGAGCAGTTCTTC
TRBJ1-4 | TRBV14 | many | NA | CASSQYGATNEKLFF | TGTGCCAGCAGCCAATATGGAGCAACTAATGAAAAACTGTTTTTT
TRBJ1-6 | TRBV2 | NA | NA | CASSERDASPLHF | TGTGCCAGCAGTGAAAGGGACGCTTCACCCCTCCACTTT
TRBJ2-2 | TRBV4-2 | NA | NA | CASSPGRAELFF | TGTGCCAGCAGCCCGGGACGGGCTGAGCTGTTTTTT
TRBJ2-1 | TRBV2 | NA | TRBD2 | CASTGLAAYNEQFF | TGTGCCAGCACAGGACTAGCGGCCTACAATGAGCAGTTCTTC
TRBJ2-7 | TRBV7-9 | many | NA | CAGGAGYEQYF | TGTGCCGGCGGGGCTGGCTACGAGCAGTACTTC
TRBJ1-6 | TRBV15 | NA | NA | CATSRTGSYNSPLHF | TGTGCCACCAGCAGAACGGGGTCCTATAATTCACCCCTCCACTTT
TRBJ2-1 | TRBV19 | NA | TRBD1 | CASSIGRTGQRWQFF | TGTGCCAGTAGTATAGGCCGGACAGGCCAAAGATGGCAGTTCTTC
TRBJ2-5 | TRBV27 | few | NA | CASSLGWGDETQYF | TGTGCCAGCAGTTTAGGTTGGGGGGACGAGACCCAGTACTTC
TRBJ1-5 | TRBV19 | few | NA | CASSIDSGTGPQHF | TGTGCCAGTAGTATAGATTCAGGTACGGGGCCCCAGCATTTT
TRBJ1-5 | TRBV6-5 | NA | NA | CASSYSGSNQPQHF | TGTGCCAGCAGCTACTCTGGGAGCAATCAGCCCCAGCATTTT
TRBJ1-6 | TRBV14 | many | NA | CASSVRGNGSPLHF | TGTGCCAGCAGCGTTAGGGGGAATGGGTCACCCCTCCACTTT
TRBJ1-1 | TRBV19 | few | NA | CASSIGLSKTEAFF | TGTGCCAGTAGTATAGGGCTTTCGAAGACTGAAGCTTTCTTT
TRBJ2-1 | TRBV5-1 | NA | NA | CASSAQGWDNEQFF | TGCGCCAGCAGCGCACAGGGTTGGGACAATGAGCAGTTCTTC
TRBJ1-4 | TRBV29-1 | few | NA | CSVSGAIGGTNEKLFF | TGCAGCGTCTCCGGGGCGATCGGAGGAACTAATGAAAAACTGTTTTTT
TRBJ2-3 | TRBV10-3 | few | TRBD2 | CAISAGVNKDTQYF | TGTGCCATCAGCGCGGGGGTCAATAAAGATACGCAGTATTTT
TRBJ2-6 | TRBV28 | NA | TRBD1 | CASSSGTGTLWANVLTF | TGTGCCAGCAGTTCCGGGACAGGGACACTCTGGGCCAACGTCCTGACTTTC
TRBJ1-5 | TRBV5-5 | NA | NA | CASSPEGPNQPQHF | TGTGCCAGCAGCCCGGAGGGGCCCAATCAGCCCCAGCATTTT
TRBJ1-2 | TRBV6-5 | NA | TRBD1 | CASSYSGQGFGYTF | TGTGCCAGCAGTTATTCGGGACAGGGTTTTGGCTACACCTTC
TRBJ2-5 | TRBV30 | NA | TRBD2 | CAWTISGLAVETQYF | TGTGCCTGGACTATATCCGGGCTAGCGGTGGAGACCCAGTACTTC
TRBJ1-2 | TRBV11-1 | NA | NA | CASSRSWRDYGYTF | TGTGCCAGCAGCCGGAGTTGGCGGGACTATGGCTACACCTTC
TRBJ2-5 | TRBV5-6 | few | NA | CASSLVGGRETQYF | TGTGCCAGCAGCTTGGTAGGGGGGCGAGAGACCCAGTACTTC
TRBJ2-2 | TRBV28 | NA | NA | CASMRAENTGELFF | TGTGCCAGCATGCGGGCGGAGAACACCGGGGAGCTGTTTTTT
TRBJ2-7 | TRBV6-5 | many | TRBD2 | CASSYSTGGEQYF | TGTGCCAGCAGTTACTCGACGGGGGGCGAGCAGTACTTC
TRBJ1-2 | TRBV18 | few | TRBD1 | CATRGTGSNYGYTF | TGTGCAACGAGGGGGACAGGGTCGAACTATGGCTACACCTTC
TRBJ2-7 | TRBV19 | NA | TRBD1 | CASSGGQMTFYEQYF | TGTGCCAGTAGTGGGGGACAGATGACTTTCTACGAGCAGTACTTC
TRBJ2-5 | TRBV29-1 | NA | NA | CSVELQGPGETQYF | TGCAGCGTTGAATTGCAGGGGCCCGGAGAGACCCAGTACTTC
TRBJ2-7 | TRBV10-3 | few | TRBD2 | CAISSTSGLSYEQYF | TGTGCCATCAGCTCTACTAGCGGCCTCTCCTACGAGCAGTACTTC
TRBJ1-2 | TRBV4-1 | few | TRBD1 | CASSQVGQAYGYTF | TGCGCCAGCAGCCAAGTGGGACAGGCCTATGGCTACACCTTC
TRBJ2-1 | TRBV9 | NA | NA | CASSARRGAAYNEQFF | TGTGCCAGCAGCGCGCGGCGGGGAGCTGCATACAATGAGCAGTTCTTC
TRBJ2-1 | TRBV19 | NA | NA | CASTQSAEQFF | TGTGCCAGTACCCAAAGTGCGGAGCAGTTCTTC
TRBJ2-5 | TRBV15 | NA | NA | CATSRDFMYQETQYF | TGTGCCACCAGCAGAGATTTTATGTACCAAGAGACCCAGTACTTC
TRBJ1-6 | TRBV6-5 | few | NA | CASSSGPGYSPLHF | TGTGCCAGCAGTTCCGGACCCGGGTATTCACCCCTCCACTTT
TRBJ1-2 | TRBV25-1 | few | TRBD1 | CASNRGDYGYTF | TGTGCCAGCAACAGGGGGGACTATGGCTACACCTTC
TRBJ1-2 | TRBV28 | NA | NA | CASNPRQFQYGYTF | TGTGCCAGCAACCCTCGACAGTTTCAGTATGGCTACACCTTC
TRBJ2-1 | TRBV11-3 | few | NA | CASSSQQGGEQFF | TGTGCCAGCAGCTCCCAACAGGGCGGCGAGCAGTTCTTC
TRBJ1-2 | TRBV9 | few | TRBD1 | CASSVGQGTYGYTF | TGTGCCAGCAGCGTAGGACAGGGGACCTATGGCTACACCTTC
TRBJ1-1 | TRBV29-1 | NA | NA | CSVALQGNTEAFF | TGCAGCGTCGCACTACAGGGAAACACTGAAGCTTTCTTT
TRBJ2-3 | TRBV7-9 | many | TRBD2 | CASSLEGLATDTQYF | TGTGCCAGCAGCTTAGAGGGACTAGCCACAGATACGCAGTATTTT
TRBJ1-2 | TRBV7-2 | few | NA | CASSRDSSRAYGYTF | TGTGCCAGCAGCCGAGATTCTAGCAGAGCCTATGGCTACACCTTC
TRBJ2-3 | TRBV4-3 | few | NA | CASSQEQKGLADTQYF | TGCGCCAGCAGCCAAGAACAAAAGGGGTTAGCAGATACGCAGTATTTT
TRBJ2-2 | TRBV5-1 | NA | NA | CASSLWSRSTGELFF | TGCGCCAGCAGCTTGTGGTCAAGAAGCACCGGGGAGCTGTTTTTT